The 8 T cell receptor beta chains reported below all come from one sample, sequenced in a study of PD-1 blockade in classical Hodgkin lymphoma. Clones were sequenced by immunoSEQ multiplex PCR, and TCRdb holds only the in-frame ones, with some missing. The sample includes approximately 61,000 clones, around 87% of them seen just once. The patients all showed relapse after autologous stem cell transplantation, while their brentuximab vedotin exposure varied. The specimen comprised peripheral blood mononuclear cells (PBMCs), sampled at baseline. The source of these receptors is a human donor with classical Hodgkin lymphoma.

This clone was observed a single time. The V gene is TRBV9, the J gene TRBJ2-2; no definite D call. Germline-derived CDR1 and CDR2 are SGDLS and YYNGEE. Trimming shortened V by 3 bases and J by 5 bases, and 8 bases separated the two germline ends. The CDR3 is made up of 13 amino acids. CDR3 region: CASSASYTGELFF. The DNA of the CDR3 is TGTGCCAGCAGCGCATCATATACCGGGGAGCTGTTTTTT.

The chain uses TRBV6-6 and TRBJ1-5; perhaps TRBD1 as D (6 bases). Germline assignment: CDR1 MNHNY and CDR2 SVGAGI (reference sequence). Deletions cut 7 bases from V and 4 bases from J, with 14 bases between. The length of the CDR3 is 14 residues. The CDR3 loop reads CASKNRGGNQPQHF. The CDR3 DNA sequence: TGTGCCAGCAAAAATAGGGGGGGGAATCAGCCCCAGCATTTT.

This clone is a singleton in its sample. The CDR3 nucleotides are TGTGCCTGGAGTAGGACGGGGGGGACCTATGAGCAGTTCTTC. The encoded protein is CAWSRTGGTYEQFF. This rearrangement joins TRBV30 to TRBJ2-1, with TRBD2 matching over 8 bases. V lost 2 bases and J lost 8; bases outside the gene matches: 8. The CDR3 totals 14 residues. The germline V gene encodes CDR1 GTSNPN and CDR2 SVGIG (reference sequence). The entire variable domain, with the rest obtained from reference TRBV30 and TRBJ2-1, is as follows: SQTIHQWPATLVQPVGSPLSLECTVEGTSNPNLYWYRQAAGRGLQLLFYSVGIGQISSEVPQNLSASRPQDRQFILSSKKLLLSDSGFYLCAWSRTGGTYEQFFGPGTRLTVL.

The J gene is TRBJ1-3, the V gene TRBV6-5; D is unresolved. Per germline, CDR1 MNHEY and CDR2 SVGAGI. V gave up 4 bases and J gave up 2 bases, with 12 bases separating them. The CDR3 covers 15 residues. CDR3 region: CASSFAPGAGNTIYF. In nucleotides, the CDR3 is TGTGCCAGCAGTTTCGCCCCTGGGGCTGGAAACACCATATATTTT.

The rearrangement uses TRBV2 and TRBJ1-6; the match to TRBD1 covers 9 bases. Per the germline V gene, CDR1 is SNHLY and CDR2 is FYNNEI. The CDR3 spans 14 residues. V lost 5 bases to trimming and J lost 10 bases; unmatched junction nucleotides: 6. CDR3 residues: CASSRDRDESPLHF. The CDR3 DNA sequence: TGTGCCAGCAGTCGGGACAGGGACGAGTCACCCCTCCACTTT.

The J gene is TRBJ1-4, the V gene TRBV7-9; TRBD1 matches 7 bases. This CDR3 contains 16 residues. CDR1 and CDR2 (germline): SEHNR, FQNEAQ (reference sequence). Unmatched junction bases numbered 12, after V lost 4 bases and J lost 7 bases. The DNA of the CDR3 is TGTGCCAGCAGCTGGGGGACAGCCGGGATCGGTGAAAAACTGTTTTTT. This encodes CASSWGTAGIGEKLFF.

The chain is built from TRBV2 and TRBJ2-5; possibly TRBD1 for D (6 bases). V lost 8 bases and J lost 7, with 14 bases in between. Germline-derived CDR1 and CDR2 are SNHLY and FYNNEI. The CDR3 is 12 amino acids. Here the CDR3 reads CASFRTERTQYF. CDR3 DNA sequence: TGTGCCAGCTTTAGGACAGAGAGGACCCAGTACTTC.

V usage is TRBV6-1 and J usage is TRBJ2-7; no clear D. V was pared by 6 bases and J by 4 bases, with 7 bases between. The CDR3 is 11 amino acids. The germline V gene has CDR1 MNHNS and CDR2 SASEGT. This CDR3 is CASRTEYEQYF. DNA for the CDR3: TGTGCCAGCAGGACCGAATACGAGCAGTACTTC.